This record looks at one TCR beta chain sequence and its context. Its antigen is as yet unknown. This entry comes from a study of cytomegalovirus exposure and HLA in healthy donors. Whole-study results and caveats: Researchers left out some V segments, among them TRBV6-2 and TRBV6-3, as indistinguishable. As a later analysis revealed, most CMV-associated TCR beta chains appeared HLA-restricted.

Each donor's status was that of a healthy bone marrow donor. V lost 5 bases and J lost 7; bases outside the gene matches: 13. This CDR3 spans 16 amino acids. CDR1 and CDR2 (germline): LNHNV, YYDKDF (reference sequence). PCR employed 60 Vbeta and 13 Jbeta primers. The protocol was immunoSEQ multiplex PCR, while the TCRdb copy is restricted to in-frame clones and leaves out a portion. The sample gives about 130,000 clones, more than 15% of which show up once; about 3% is in the top ten. This receptor was obtained from a female donor in good health and CMV-seropositive. The J gene is TRBJ1-5, the V gene TRBV15; 8 nucleotides match TRBD1. The sequencing sample was made of PBMCs. The DNA of the CDR3 is TGTGCCACCAGCGGAGGACAGGGAGGTCTGAGCCAGCCCCAGCATTTT. Residues: CATSGGQGGLSQPQHF.